This T cell receptor beta chain was found in a study of cytomegalovirus exposure and HLA in healthy donors. Primers: 60 Vbeta forward and 13 Jbeta reverse. Only in-frame clones appear in the TCRdb table, and some are missing; sequencing was by immunoSEQ multiplex PCR. The data show some 210,000 clones, with 78% seen just once and 3% to 4.5% held by the top ten. The germline V gene encodes CDR1 SGHAT and CDR2 FQNNGV. The CDR3 extends over 12 amino acids. The V and J ends lost 5 bases and 4 bases respectively, with 8 bases between them. This clone was found a few times. The clonotype comes from a male donor in good health and CMV-seronegative. Sample: PBMCs. This chain connects TRBV11-2 to TRBJ1-2; no definite D call. CDR3 loop: CASSKLGYGYTF. CDR3 nucleotides: TGTGCCAGCAGCAAACTTGGCTATGGCTACACCTTC.